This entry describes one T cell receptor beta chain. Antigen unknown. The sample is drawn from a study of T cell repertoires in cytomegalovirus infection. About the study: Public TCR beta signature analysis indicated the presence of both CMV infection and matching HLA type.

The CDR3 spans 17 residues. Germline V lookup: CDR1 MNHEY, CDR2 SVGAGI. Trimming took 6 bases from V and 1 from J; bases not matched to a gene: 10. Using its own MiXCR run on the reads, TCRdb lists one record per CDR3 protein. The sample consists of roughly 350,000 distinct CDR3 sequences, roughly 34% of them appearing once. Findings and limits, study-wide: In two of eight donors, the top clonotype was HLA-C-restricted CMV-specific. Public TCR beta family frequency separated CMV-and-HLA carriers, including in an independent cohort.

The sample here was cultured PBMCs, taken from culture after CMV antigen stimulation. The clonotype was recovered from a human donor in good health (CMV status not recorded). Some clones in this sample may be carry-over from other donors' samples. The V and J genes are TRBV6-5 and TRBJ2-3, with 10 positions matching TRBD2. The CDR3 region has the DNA TGTGCCAGCAGAATTAGCGGGAGGAACCTACGCACAGATACGCAGTATTTT. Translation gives CASRISGRNLRTDTQYF.